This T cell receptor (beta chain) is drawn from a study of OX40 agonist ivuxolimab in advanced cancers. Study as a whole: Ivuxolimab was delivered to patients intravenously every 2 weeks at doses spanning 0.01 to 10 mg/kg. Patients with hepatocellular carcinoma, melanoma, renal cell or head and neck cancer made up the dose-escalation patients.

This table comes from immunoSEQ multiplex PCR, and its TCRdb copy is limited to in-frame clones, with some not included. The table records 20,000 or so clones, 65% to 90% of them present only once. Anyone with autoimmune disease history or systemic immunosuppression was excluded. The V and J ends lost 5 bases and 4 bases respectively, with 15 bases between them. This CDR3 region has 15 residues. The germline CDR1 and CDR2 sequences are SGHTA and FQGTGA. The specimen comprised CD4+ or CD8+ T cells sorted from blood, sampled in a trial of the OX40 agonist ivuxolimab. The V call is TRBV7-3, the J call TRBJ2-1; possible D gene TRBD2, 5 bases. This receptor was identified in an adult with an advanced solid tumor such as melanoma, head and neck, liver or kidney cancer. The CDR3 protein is CASSIQLGRYNEQFF. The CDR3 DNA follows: TGTGCCAGCAGCATTCAACTAGGACGGTACAATGAGCAGTTCTTC.